These 32 T cell receptor beta chains originate from one sample sequenced in a study of Graves' ophthalmopathy and Graves' hyperthyroidism. Amplification targeted the TCR beta CDR3 regions, with RNA transcripts as the source material. RT-PCR was first run with HTBI primers, then multiplex PCR in a second round. TCRdb reprocessed the multiplex PCR reads via MiXCR and lists one record per CDR3 protein. The sample consists of about 220,000 distinct CDR3 sequences, about 22% of them appearing once. The material sequenced was peripheral blood. These TCRs come from a woman between 45 and 60 years old with Graves' ophthalmopathy.

This CDR3 reads CASSLAQGYGYTF. The CDR3 coding sequence is TGTGCCAGCAGTTTAGCACAGGGCTATGGCTACACCTTC. J is TRBJ1-2 and V is TRBV27; possibly TRBD1 for D (6 bases). This CDR3 contains 13 residues. V was shortened by 2 bases and J by 4 bases, with 8 bases between the two germline ends. From germline, CDR1 is MNHEY and CDR2 SMNVEV (reference sequence).

The table lists this clonotype with many counts. The CDR3 coding sequence is TGTGCCAGCAGCTTATTTGAGGATCAAGAGACCCAGTACTTC. Its translation: CASSLFEDQETQYF. This sequence joins TRBV7-9 and TRBJ2-5; D gene ambiguous. V was pared by 2 bases and J by 2 bases, with 9 bases between. The CDR3 length is 14 residues. Germline V gene lookup returns CDR1 SEHNR and CDR2 FQNEAQ (reference sequence).

In this sample, this clonotype turned up many times. The chain links TRBV7-9 to TRBJ1-1, with D unclear. Germline V lookup: CDR1 SEHNR, CDR2 FQNEAQ (reference sequence). Trimming took 4 bases from V and 3 from J, leaving 12 bases between them. This CDR3 is 14 amino acids long. The CDR3 DNA reads as TGTGCCAGCAGCTCCCGTTGGGCGGACACTGAAGCTTTCTTT. Encoded protein: CASSSRWADTEAFF.

This clonotype came up many times. The CDR3 bases are TGCGCCAGCAGTGAAAGCGGGAGGCAAGAGACCCAGTACTTC. It codes for CASSESGRQETQYF. V is TRBV10-1 and J is TRBJ2-5; 9 positions agree with TRBD2. The germline CDR1 and CDR2 sequences are WNHNN and SYGVQD (reference sequence). CDR3 size: 14 residues. J gave up 2 bases and V 3 bases, and 1 base lay outside the gene matches.

The V call is TRBV7-8, the J call TRBJ2-2; D call uncertain. The germline V gene encodes CDR1 SGHVS and CDR2 FQNEAQ. CDR3 length: 14 amino acids. The ends were cut back, 1 base at V and 7 bases at J, with 10 bases in the middle. CDR3 sequence (DNA): TGTGCCAGCAGCTTAGTTCCTTCGGGCGGGGAGCTGTTTTTT. This encodes CASSLVPSGGELFF.

This clonotype has a count of ten or more. The rearrangement joins TRBV6-2 or TRBV6-3 to TRBJ2-7; D is undetermined. Deletions cut 6 bases from V and 2 bases from J, with 11 bases between. This CDR3 is built from 13 residues. Per germline, CDR1 MNHEY and CDR2 SVGEGT. CDR3 DNA sequence: TGTGCCAGCAGAGGATCCTCAACCTACGAGCAGTACTTC. It is translated as CASRGSSTYEQYF.

This clonotype was seen a few times. The chain has TRBV24-1 and TRBJ2-5, with TRBD1 identical over 9 bases. Germline V CDR1 and CDR2: KGHDR, SFDVKD. The trim removed 7 bases at V and 5 bases at J, leaving 7 bases unmatched. This CDR3 is built from 14 residues. CDR3 coding DNA: TGTGCCACCAGCGGGACAGGGTTTGTCGAGACCCAGTACTTC. Translation gives CATSGTGFVETQYF.

This clonotype was seen repeatedly, ten times or more. This chain joins TRBV28 and TRBJ1-1, with a tentative D call TRBD1 (6 bases). V lost 1 base and J lost 7, with 19 bases in between. This CDR3 is built from 16 residues. Germline V gives CDR1 MDHEN, CDR2 SYDVKM. The CDR3 here is CASSLYGVGGRVEAFF. The CDR3 nucleotides are TGTGCCAGCAGTTTATACGGGGTCGGGGGGCGAGTTGAAGCTTTCTTT.

This clonotype was picked up many times. The chain has TRBV14 and TRBJ1-2; no reliable D call. Trimming left V 5 bases short and J 9 bases short, with 10 bases between. Germline CDR1 is SGHDN and CDR2 is FVKESK. This CDR3 is built from 11 residues. The CDR3 region has the DNA TGTGCCAGCAGCGTCGCCAGGAGCTACACCTTC. This encodes CASSVARSYTF.

The chain combines TRBV12-3 or TRBV12-4 with TRBJ2-5; TRBD2 aligns across 9 bases. V lost 5 bases to trimming and J lost 4 bases; unmatched junction nucleotides: 8. The CDR3 runs to 15 residues. In DNA, the CDR3 is TGTGCCAGCAGTATACTAGCGGGCAAGCTAGAGACCCAGTACTTC. Amino acids: CASSILAGKLETQYF.

The sample holds many counts of this clonotype. The chain carries TRBV6-5 and TRBJ1-2; no firm D call. Germline-derived CDR1 and CDR2 are MNHEY and SVGAGI. The CDR3 contains 13 residues. V gave up 5 bases and J gave up 8 bases, with 15 bases separating them. DNA for the CDR3: TGTGCCAGCAGTCCTACGGAGCCTCTGGGCTACACCTTC. Residues: CASSPTEPLGYTF.

The rearrangement joins TRBV28 to TRBJ2-7; D unresolved. The CDR3 runs 12 residues. Germline V gives CDR1 MDHEN, CDR2 SYDVKM. Between the trimmed V and J ends, which lost 4 bases and 3 bases, there was a span of 7 bases. The CDR3 nucleotides read TGTGCCAGCAGTTGGTCAAACTACGAGCAGTACTTC. Translation gives CASSWSNYEQYF.

This clonotype has ten or more counts. This rearrangement joins TRBV7-9 to TRBJ2-5; 11 nucleotides match TRBD2. Germline CDR1 reads SEHNR; CDR2 reads FQNEAQ (reference sequence). The CDR3 spans 15 residues. J was trimmed by 5 bases and V by 1 base; bases with no gene match: 3. The CDR3 bases are TGTGCCAGCAGCTTAGGACCTAGCGGGAGGGAGACCCAGTACTTC. Translating it yields CASSLGPSGRETQYF.

J is TRBJ2-2 and V is TRBV7-9, with 12 bases fitting TRBD2. The CDR3 spans 15 residues. Unmatched junction bases numbered 6, after V lost 1 base and J lost 12 bases. Looked up from germline, CDR1 is SEHNR and CDR2 is FQNEAQ (reference sequence). In DNA form, the CDR3 reads TGTGCCAGCAGCTTAGGGACTAGCGGGATGGGGAAGCTGTTTTTT. Translation: CASSLGTSGMGKLFF.

The rearrangement joins TRBV27 to TRBJ2-5, with D perhaps matching TRBD1 (6 bases). This CDR3 spans 14 amino acids. The V gene lost 6 bases and the J gene lost 7 bases, with 18 bases spanning the gap. Germline-derived CDR1 and CDR2 are MNHEY and SMNVEV (reference sequence). The DNA of the CDR3 is TGTGCCAGCAGCTTAGAAGTGACACAGGGGACCCAGTACTTC. Amino acids: CASSLEVTQGTQYF.

This clonotype was recorded a few times. This sequence joins TRBV28 and TRBJ2-7; 9 bases align to TRBD1. This CDR3 comprises 15 residues. The germline V gene encodes CDR1 MDHEN and CDR2 SYDVKM. The V and J ends lost 7 bases and 3 bases, in that order; junction bases with no gene match: 10. CDR3 residues: CASNSQQGAYYEQYF. CDR3 DNA sequence: TGTGCCAGCAACTCACAACAGGGGGCTTACTACGAGCAGTACTTC.

This clonotype was observed at least ten times. The gene calls are TRBV7-9 and TRBJ1-2; D is ambiguous. CDR3 length: 15 amino acids. Trimming removed 5 bases from V and 3 bases from J, with 16 bases in between. Germline lookup yields CDR1 SEHNR and CDR2 FQNEAQ (reference sequence). DNA for the CDR3: TGTGCCAGCAGCCTGGCCCCGGACTTGGACTATGGCTACACCTTC. It is translated as CASSLAPDLDYGYTF.

This chain uses TRBV28 with TRBJ2-3, with D unclear. Trimming stripped 7 bases from V and 3 bases from J, with 11 bases between. The CDR3 is 13 amino acids. The V gene's germline CDR1 is MDHEN and CDR2 SYDVKM. The CDR3: CASTLDGTDTQYF. Written as DNA, the CDR3 is TGTGCCAGCACCTTAGACGGGACAGATACGCAGTATTTT.

This clonotype occurred many times. The chain couples TRBV12-3 or TRBV12-4 to TRBJ2-7; D tentatively reads TRBD1 or TRBD2 (5 bases each). Trimming pared 1 base from V and 6 bases from J, leaving 16 bases between. CDR3 length: 15 amino acids. The CDR3 here is CASSLVPGPSGEQYF. CDR3 bases: TGTGCCAGCAGTTTAGTCCCGGGGCCTTCGGGCGAGCAGTACTTC.

The V gene is TRBV20-1, the J gene TRBJ2-7; the match to TRBD2 covers 11 bases. This CDR3 is built from 13 residues. V lost 5 bases and J lost 6; bases outside the gene matches: 6. CDR1 is DFQATT, CDR2 SNEGSKA, per germline (reference sequence). The CDR3 is CSAGGLAAPEQYF. CDR3 coding DNA: TGCAGTGCTGGGGGACTAGCGGCTCCCGAGCAGTACTTC.

CDR3 amino acids: CASRDGQYGYTF. The CDR3 DNA reads as TGTGCCAGCAGAGACGGACAATATGGCTACACCTTC. This rearrangement joins TRBV28 to TRBJ1-2, with TRBD1 as a possible D gene (5 bases). Germline V gene lookup returns CDR1 MDHEN and CDR2 SYDVKM. The ends were cut back, 6 bases at V and 5 bases at J, with 10 bases in the middle. This CDR3 contains 12 residues.

Many counts were recorded for this clonotype. This sequence joins TRBV2 and TRBJ1-1; the D is unclear. This CDR3 is 14 amino acids long. V lost 7 bases and J lost 3, with 15 bases in between. Germline V gives CDR1 SNHLY, CDR2 FYNNEI. DNA of the CDR3: TGTGCCAGCACTGCGGCCTCCCGAGACACTGAAGCTTTCTTT. Translation gives CASTAASRDTEAFF.

As to this clonotype: A read error is possible here, since a much larger clone lies one base away. The chain employs TRBV28 and TRBJ2-5, with D possibly being TRBD1 or TRBD2 (6 bases each). The germline V and J ends were trimmed by 10 bases and 5 bases, with 23 bases remaining between them. The germline CDR1 and CDR2 sequences are MDHEN and SYDVKM. This CDR3 contains 15 residues. The CDR3 reads CATEGGRPRRETQYF. The CDR3 nucleotides read TGTGCCACCGAGGGGGGCCGGCCGCGGAGGGAGACCCAGTACTTC.

This chain joins TRBV6-4 and TRBJ2-7, with unresolved D. CDR1 is MRHNA, CDR2 SNTAGT, per germline. The CDR3 is 16 residues long. V was clipped by 2 bases and J by 0 bases, with 14 bases between them. CDR3: CASSDKFWGSSYEQYF. Written as DNA, the CDR3 is TGTGCCAGCAGTGACAAATTTTGGGGAAGCTCCTACGAGCAGTACTTC.

The chain employs TRBV7-9 and TRBJ1-1, with D possibly TRBD1 on 5 matching bases. This CDR3 contains 15 residues. The V gene's germline CDR1 is SEHNR and CDR2 FQNEAQ (reference sequence). Trimming pared 5 bases from V and 4 bases from J, leaving 17 bases between. CDR3 sequence: CASSPNLGPSTEAFF. CDR3 sequence (DNA): TGTGCCAGCAGCCCCAATTTGGGACCGAGCACTGAAGCTTTCTTT. Full variable domain (rest looked up from reference TRBV7-9 and TRBJ1-1): DTGVSQNPRHKITKRGQNVTFRCDPISEHNRLYWYRQTLGQGPEFLTYFQNEAQLEKSRLLSDRFSAERPKGSFSTLEIQRTEQGDSAMYLCASSPNLGPSTEAFFGQGTRLTVV.

The rearrangement joins TRBV27 to TRBJ1-5; no definite D call. Germline V gives CDR1 MNHEY, CDR2 SMNVEV (reference sequence). The CDR3 is made up of 13 amino acids. The V end lost 4 bases, the J end lost 7 bases, and 11 bases lay between the germline ends. CDR3 sequence: CASSSSYGQPQHF. DNA of the CDR3: TGTGCCAGCAGTTCGTCCTATGGGCAGCCCCAGCATTTT.

At least ten counts were recorded for this clonotype. The rearrangement joins TRBV10-1 to TRBJ2-7, with TRBD2 matching 13 bases. V was clipped by 6 bases and J by 3 bases; unmatched bases: 5. Germline V gene lookup returns CDR1 WNHNN and CDR2 SYGVQD (reference sequence). The CDR3 length is 15 residues. The CDR3 sequence is CASSHRLAGGYEQYF. The CDR3 DNA follows: TGCGCCAGCAGCCACCGACTAGCGGGGGGCTACGAGCAGTACTTC.

This clonotype was found many times. This chain uses TRBV6-5 with TRBJ2-7, with D perhaps TRBD1 or TRBD2 (5 bases each). The CDR3 consists of 15 residues. The V and J ends lost 4 bases and 0 bases respectively, with 13 bases between them. Germline V gives CDR1 MNHEY, CDR2 SVGAGI. CDR3 DNA sequence: TGTGCCAGCAGTTCGACAGCGGTCCTCTCCTACGAGCAGTACTTC. Translated: CASSSTAVLSYEQYF.

This clonotype was seen ten or more times. This chain joins TRBV19 and TRBJ1-2; a weak D match, TRBD1 (5 bases). With 3 bases removed from V and 7 bases from J, the gap between germline ends came to 18 bases. CDR1 is LNHDA and CDR2 is SQIVND in the germline V gene (reference sequence). CDR3 length: 15 residues. In nucleotides, the CDR3 is TGTGCCAGTAGTATCCAGGTCCGTCGGGGGAGTGGCTACACCTTC. This translates into CASSIQVRRGSGYTF.

This clonotype was counted at least ten times. The J gene is TRBJ2-5, the V gene TRBV19; 8 nucleotides agree with TRBD1. Trimming cost V 4 bases and J 2 bases; bases outside gene matches: 6. CDR3 length equals 15 residues. Per the germline V gene, CDR1 is LNHDA and CDR2 is SQIVND (reference sequence). CDR3 bases: TGTGCCAGTAGTAAGTGGACAGGGAGGCAAGAGACCCAGTACTTC. This encodes CASSKWTGRQETQYF.

This clonotype was detected ten times or more. The chain has TRBV27 and TRBJ1-2; D perhaps matches TRBD1 (5 bases). V shed 7 bases and J shed 8 bases, with 14 bases lying between them. CDR3 size: 12 residues. Germline CDR1 MNHEY, CDR2 SMNVEV (reference sequence). The CDR3 here is CASNGHGTGYTF. CDR3 bases: TGTGCCAGCAACGGACACGGGACGGGCTACACCTTC.

This clonotype was counted many times. The J gene is TRBJ1-1, the V gene TRBV5-1; D is unresolved. This CDR3 is 14 amino acids long. Per germline, CDR1 SGHRS and CDR2 YFSETQ. Trimming cost V 4 bases and J 3 bases, with 13 bases left between them. As DNA, the CDR3 is TGCGCCAGCAGCGAAGGTCCGGAACACACTGAAGCTTTCTTT. Protein: CASSEGPEHTEAFF.